The T cell receptor beta chain under discussion was sequenced for a study of tumor-infiltrating lymphocytes in primary liver carcinoma. Study at large: The patient population consisted of men and women between 30 and 69 years of age. In every tissue type, samples returned a similar yield of roughly 3.5 to 8 million productive TCRbeta reads.

Unsorted whole blood yielded blood RNA, and germline DNA was extracted as well. A primer matching the constant region was used to make TCR beta cDNA from approximately 520 ng of total RNA. Sequencing libraries for TCR beta derived from three nested multiplex PCR rounds that used slightly modified ARM-PCR. TRBV1-TRBV30 forward and Cbeta reverse primers drove the first two approximately 10-cycle rounds. One entry per CDR3 protein, called by TCRdb with MiXCR from the multiplex PCR reads. In the table there are fewer than 400,000 distinct CDR3 sequences, roughly three fifths of which are singletons. The CDR3 is 17 amino acids. V lost 4 bases, J lost 5 bases, and 12 bases stayed unmatched. Germline V CDR1 and CDR2: KGHSH, LQKENI.

This clonotype was sampled from a woman between 25 and 40 years old with primary liver carcinoma and hepatitis B virus infection. Sequencing was carried out using peripheral blood. This chain uses TRBV18 with TRBJ2-3, with 10 bases fitting TRBD2. The CDR3 DNA is TGTGCCAGCTCACGATCCGGGAGCGGGAGGGTCAAAGATACGCAGTATTTT. Its protein product is CASSRSGSGRVKDTQYF.